Below are 25 T cell receptor beta chains sequenced from a single sample in a study of T cells in Graves' hyperthyroidism and ophthalmopathy (dated by TCRdb to between 2017 and 2020). The library was built by means of multiplex PCR. Instrument on record: Illumina HiSeq 2000. Amplification of TCR beta CDR3 regions was carried out from RNA transcripts. For the first round of RT-PCR on the TCR CDR3, the HTBI primer set was used together with the Qiagen OneStep RT-PCR kit. TCRdb cleaned the public reads at Q25 with fastp, built clones with MiXCR and kept in-frame beta chains. Merged by CDR3 protein, the rows form single entries marked with the most common genes and DNA. Counted in this sample were fewer than 700,000 distinct CDR3 sequences; 17% of them appeared once. The leading ten clones occupy 15% to 20% of the sample. The sample consisted of blood. Every receptor here comes from a woman between 18 and 30 years old with Graves' ophthalmopathy.

This clonotype was recorded a few times. The rearrangement uses TRBV6-2 or TRBV6-3 and TRBJ1-2; TRBD1 matches 7 bases. Germline loops: CDR1 MNHEY, CDR2 SVGEGT. The J segment lost 6 bases and the V segment lost 2 bases, leaving 9 bases of the junction unmatched. The CDR3 is 15 amino acids. CDR3 DNA sequence: TGTGCCAGCAGTTACCCCGACAGGGAGGATCATGGCTACACCTTC. Protein product: CASSYPDREDHGYTF.

This clonotype appeared many times. The rearrangement joins TRBV6-5 to TRBJ2-7; 8 nucleotides agree with TRBD1. Per germline, CDR1 MNHEY and CDR2 SVGAGI. Germline trimming cut 1 base from V and 6 bases from J; bases unmatched to any gene: 5. The CDR3 has 14 residues. The CDR3 DNA follows: TGTGCCAGCAGTTACTGCCAGGGGGCGTGCGAGCAGTACTTC. Encoded protein: CASSYCQGACEQYF.

This clonotype was seen a handful of times. The chain is built from TRBV19 and TRBJ1-4, with no clear D. The V gene's germline CDR1 is LNHDA and CDR2 SQIVND (reference sequence). This CDR3 has 18 residues. The germline V and J ends were trimmed by 4 bases and 4 bases, with 22 bases remaining between them. The CDR3 DNA reads TGTGCCAGTAGTACAACCCGTGACCGCGTTTGGCTTAATGAAAAACTGTTTTTT. This codes for CASSTTRDRVWLNEKLFF.

This clonotype was seen at least ten times. The rearrangement uses TRBV28 and TRBJ2-1, with D hard to call. V lost 0 bases and J 2 bases, leaving 8 bases between the germline ends. The V gene's germline CDR1 is MDHEN and CDR2 SYDVKM. The CDR3 totals 15 residues. CDR3 sequence reads: CASSLWARTYNEQFF. The CDR3 coding sequence is TGTGCCAGCAGTTTATGGGCCCGGACCTACAATGAGCAGTTCTTC.

The J gene is TRBJ1-1, the V gene TRBV6-2 or TRBV6-3; weak D call: TRBD1 (5 bases). Germline V gives CDR1 MNHEY, CDR2 SVGEGT. This CDR3 has 12 amino acids. Trimming stripped 7 bases from V and 8 bases from J, with 14 bases between. The CDR3 nucleotides read TGTGCCAGCACTCATTGGGGGTCGGAAGCTTTCTTT. It yields the protein CASTHWGSEAFF.

The chain is built from TRBV7-3 and TRBJ2-3; 9 bases fit TRBD2. This CDR3 region has 15 residues. The germline V gene has CDR1 SGHTA and CDR2 FQGTGA. With 5 bases clipped from V and 4 bases from J, the junction kept 7 bases outside the gene matches. The CDR3 region has the DNA TGTGCCAGCAGCCGGACTAGCGTCGGGGCAGATACGCAGTATTTT. It specifies CASSRTSVGADTQYF.

This chain links TRBV4-1 with TRBJ2-7, with a possible D match to TRBD2 (6 bases). Deletions cut 0 bases from V and 3 bases from J, with 21 bases between. Germline V gene sequence: CDR1 MGHRA, CDR2 YSYEKL. There are 18 residues in the CDR3. As DNA, the CDR3 is TGCGCCAGCAGCCAAGAATTAACTTTCGGGGGTGGCGTCTACGAGCAGTACTTC. This encodes CASSQELTFGGGVYEQYF.

The chain has TRBV6-1 and TRBJ2-4, with TRBD2 matching over 11 bases. Trimming at V came to 6 bases and at J to 0 bases, leaving 13 bases not matched to a gene. The CDR3 consists of 19 residues. Germline CDR1 is MNHNS and CDR2 is SASEGT. The CDR3 here is CASRNFPGLADLAKNIQYF. For the CDR3, the DNA is TGTGCCAGCAGGAACTTTCCGGGACTAGCGGATCTAGCCAAAAACATTCAGTACTTC.

In its sample, this clonotype was seen many times. The genes are TRBV15 and TRBJ1-2; maybe TRBD1 (6 bases). Germline V CDR1 and CDR2: LNHNV, YYDKDF (reference sequence). With 1 base removed from V and 4 bases from J, the gap between germline ends came to 13 bases. CDR3 length: 15 amino acids. The CDR3 DNA follows: TGTGCCACCAGCAGAGTAGACAGGACCGTCTATGGCTACACCTTC. It specifies CATSRVDRTVYGYTF. The full variable domain, its missing parts supplied by reference TRBV15 and TRBJ1-2, is DAMVIQNPRYQVTQFGKPVTLSCSQTLNHNVMYWYQQKSSQAPKLLFHYYDKDFNNEADTPDNFQSRRPNTSFCFLDIRSPGLGDTAMYLCATSRVDRTVYGYTFGSGTRLTVV.

V gene TRBV5-1 combines with J gene TRBJ2-5, with D possibly matching TRBD1 (5 bases). Germline values: CDR1 SGHRS, CDR2 YFSETQ. CDR3 length: 14 residues. V lost 5 bases to trimming and J lost 2 bases, with 13 bases between them. The CDR3 nucleotides are TGCGCCAGCAGACAGGACCTGGTTCAAGAGACCCAGTACTTC. It encodes CASRQDLVQETQYF.

This clonotype was counted at least ten times. CDR3 region: CASSLGGIYEQYF. The DNA of the CDR3 is TGTGCCAGCAGCTTAGGGGGAATCTACGAGCAGTACTTC. J is TRBJ2-7 and V is TRBV11-2; no firm D call. Germline CDR1 and CDR2: SGHAT and FQNNGV. V dropped 1 base and J dropped 3 bases, with 7 bases sitting between them. This CDR3 has 13 amino acids.

This chain connects TRBV9 to TRBJ2-3; D might be TRBD2 (6 bases). The CDR3 is 15 residues long. V was cut by 4 bases and J by 4 bases, with 16 bases left in between. Germline CDR1 and CDR2: SGDLS and YYNGEE. The CDR3 reads CASSPIGSASDTQYF. CDR3 coding DNA: TGTGCCAGCAGCCCCATCGGGAGCGCCTCAGATACGCAGTATTTT.

This clonotype has at least ten counts. The rearrangement uses TRBV11-2 and TRBJ2-1, with a weak D call TRBD1 (7 bases). CDR3 length equals 18 residues. Between the trimmed V and J ends, which lost 5 bases and 4 bases, there was a span of 24 bases. Germline V gives CDR1 SGHAT, CDR2 FQNNGV. This CDR3 is CASSQGGLASGAYNEQFF. The CDR3 nucleotides are TGTGCCAGCAGCCAGGGGGGTTTGGCGTCAGGGGCGTACAATGAGCAGTTCTTC.

This clonotype was recorded at least ten times. V usage is TRBV18 and J usage is TRBJ2-1, with 14 bases that match TRBD2. Trimming removed 5 bases from V and 7 bases from J; junction bases left unmatched: 10. CDR3 length equals 17 residues. The germline CDR1 and CDR2 sequences are KGHSH and LQKENI. The CDR3 DNA is TGTGCCAGCTCAGTCGGACTAGCGGGAGGCCTCGGGAATGAGCAGTTCTTC. Translated: CASSVGLAGGLGNEQFF.

The table lists this clonotype with a few counts. V and J are TRBV6-2 or TRBV6-3 and TRBJ1-1; D is perhaps TRBD1 (6 bases). Trimming took 2 bases from V and 10 from J, leaving 17 bases between them. Germline V gene lookup returns CDR1 MNHEY and CDR2 SVGEGT. This CDR3 has 14 amino acids. The CDR3 is CASSYPGTLDGAFF. CDR3 nucleotide sequence: TGTGCCAGCAGTTACCCGGGGACATTGGACGGAGCTTTCTTT.

There are many counts of this clonotype. V is TRBV2 and J is TRBJ2-1; 7 bases line up with TRBD2. The CDR3 covers 12 residues. Germline assignment: CDR1 SNHLY and CDR2 FYNNEI. V lost 10 bases, J lost 7 bases, and 7 bases stayed unmatched. Here the CDR3 reads CANLGGKNEQFF. DNA of the CDR3: TGTGCCAACCTCGGGGGGAAAAATGAGCAGTTCTTC.

This clonotype was counted many times. The CDR3 bases are TGTGCCAGCAGTTTAAGGGGGGCCGTCGAGACCCAGTACTTC. This sequence encodes CASSLRGAVETQYF. This chain joins TRBV27 and TRBJ2-5; D is tentatively TRBD1 or TRBD2 (6 bases each). This CDR3 region has 14 residues. V gave up 2 bases and J gave up 5 bases, with 12 bases separating them. In germline, CDR1 is MNHEY, CDR2 SMNVEV (reference sequence).

This chain links TRBV5-1 with TRBJ2-7; possibly TRBD1 for D (5 bases). The V and J ends lost 0 bases and 2 bases respectively, with 12 bases between them. The germline V gene encodes CDR1 SGHRS and CDR2 YFSETQ. This CDR3 contains 15 residues. The CDR3 loop reads CASSLDQGTAYEQYF. In DNA form, the CDR3 reads TGCGCCAGCAGCTTGGATCAGGGTACTGCCTACGAGCAGTACTTC.

As to this clonotype: A much larger clonotype is one base distant, so this may be a read error. The chain is built from TRBV28 and TRBJ2-3; TRBD2 aligns across 8 bases. V lost 2 bases and J lost 8; bases outside the gene matches: 6. The germline CDR1 and CDR2 sequences are MDHEN and SYDVKM. This CDR3 spans 14 amino acids. Here the CDR3 reads CASSLSREGGTQYF. Here the CDR3 DNA reads TGTGCCAGCAGTTTAAGCCGGGAGGGAGGTACGCAGTATTTT. Complete variable domain (other parts from reference TRBV28 and TRBJ2-3): DVKVTQSSRYLVKRTGEKVFLECVQDMDHENMFWYRQDPGLGLRLIYFSYDVKMKEKGDIPEGYSVSREKKERFSLILESASTNQTSMYLCASSLSREGGTQYFGPGTRLTVL.

The chain uses TRBV30 and TRBJ1-1; no reliable D call. Per the germline V gene, CDR1 is GTSNPN and CDR2 is SVGIG (reference sequence). The CDR3 is made up of 12 amino acids. Trimming took 5 bases from V and 5 from J, leaving 12 bases between them. This CDR3 is CAWDTTWTEAFF. The DNA for the CDR3 is TGTGCCTGGGACACCACTTGGACTGAAGCTTTCTTT.

This clonotype was observed a handful of times. The chain combines TRBV7-3 with TRBJ1-1, with a tentative D call TRBD1 (5 bases). Germline V gene data show CDR1 as SGHTA and CDR2 as FQGTGA. V was cut by 5 bases and J by 6 bases, with 13 bases left in between. The CDR3 is 13 residues long. The chain's CDR3 is CASSDGGMAEAFF. Here the CDR3 DNA reads TGTGCCAGCAGCGACGGGGGGATGGCTGAAGCTTTCTTT.

The chain has TRBV4-2 and TRBJ2-3, with TRBD2 identical over 12 bases. Unmatched junction bases numbered 1, after V lost 0 bases and J lost 3 bases. Germline V gene data show CDR1 as LGHNA and CDR2 as YNFKEQ. This CDR3 has 16 amino acids. This CDR3 is CASSQDGTSGTDTQYF. The CDR3 DNA follows: TGTGCCAGCAGCCAAGATGGGACTAGCGGGACAGATACGCAGTATTTT.

This clonotype occurred a few times. This chain connects TRBV4-1 to TRBJ2-7, with TRBD2 matching over 12 bases. V was clipped by 6 bases and J by 3 bases; unmatched bases: 6. The CDR3 has 15 amino acids. Per germline, CDR1 MGHRA and CDR2 YSYEKL. CDR3 DNA: TGCGCCAGCAGTCGACTAGCGGGGGCCAACTACGAGCAGTACTTC. This translates into CASSRLAGANYEQYF.

V usage is TRBV7-3 and J usage is TRBJ1-1; a possible D gene is TRBD1 (6 bases). CDR1 SGHTA and CDR2 FQGTGA come from the germline V gene. The CDR3 covers 17 residues. Between the trimmed V and J ends, which lost 5 bases and 2 bases, there was a span of 21 bases. CDR3 region: CASSPAAPGHLNTEAFF. CDR3 nucleotide sequence: TGTGCCAGCAGCCCCGCCGCGCCGGGACACCTTAACACTGAAGCTTTCTTT.

Remarks on this clonotype: One end of the junction is discordant with germline, which a read error may explain. The chain uses TRBV27 and TRBJ1-1; D is perhaps TRBD1 (6 bases). CDR3 size: 16 residues. CDR1 and CDR2 (germline): MNHEY, SMNVEV (reference sequence). CDR3 sequence (DNA): TGTGCCAGCAGTTACCGGGACGGCGGGACAAACACCGAAGCTTTCTTT. This encodes CASSYRDGGTNTEAFF.